The 8 T cell receptor beta chains reported below all come from one sample, sequenced in a study of OX40 agonist ivuxolimab in advanced cancers. Profiled with immunoSEQ multiplex PCR; TCRdb holds only in-frame clones, not every one. Counted here are about 70,000 clones, about 91% occurring once; the ten biggest clones make up roughly 2.9%. The source material was CD4+ or CD8+ T cells sorted from blood, sampled in a trial of the OX40 agonist ivuxolimab. The receptors here all came from an adult with an advanced solid tumor such as melanoma, head and neck, liver or kidney cancer.

This chain joins TRBV5-4 and TRBJ2-5; D ambiguous. From germline, CDR1 is SGHNT and CDR2 YYREEE (reference sequence). Between the trimmed V and J ends, which lost 3 bases and 0 bases, there was a span of 6 bases. The CDR3 totals 13 residues. The CDR3 protein is CASSSGYQETQYF. The CDR3 DNA reads as TGTGCCAGCAGCTCCGGGTACCAAGAGACCCAGTACTTC.

The chain is built from TRBV4-2 and TRBJ1-5; D is unresolved. V shed 0 bases and J shed 4 bases, with 7 bases lying between them. CDR3 length equals 14 residues. CDR1 LGHNA and CDR2 YNFKEQ come from the germline V gene. The CDR3 loop is CASSQDLQNQPQHF. The DNA for the CDR3 is TGTGCCAGCAGCCAAGATCTGCAGAATCAGCCCCAGCATTTT.

V gene TRBV15 combines with J gene TRBJ1-2; 8 bases agree with TRBD1. CDR1 and CDR2 (germline): LNHNV, YYDKDF (reference sequence). Trimming cost V 0 bases and J 3 bases; bases outside gene matches: 3. The CDR3 extends over 15 amino acids. The chain's CDR3 is CATSRDLDRDYGYTF. CDR3 bases: TGTGCCACCAGCAGAGATCTGGACAGGGACTATGGCTACACCTTC. The whole variable domain, remainder taken from reference TRBV15 and TRBJ1-2, is DAMVIQNPRYQVTQFGKPVTLSCSQTLNHNVMYWYQQKSSQAPKLLFHYYDKDFNNEADTPDNFQSRRPNTSFCFLDIRSPGLGDTAMYLCATSRDLDRDYGYTFGSGTRLTVV.

V gene TRBV30 combines with J gene TRBJ1-4, with D hard to call. From germline, CDR1 is GTSNPN and CDR2 SVGIG (reference sequence). CDR3 length: 13 amino acids. V lost 0 bases and J 4 bases, leaving 6 bases between the germline ends. The CDR3 loop is CAWSVSLNEKLFF. The CDR3 DNA follows: TGTGCCTGGAGTGTCTCACTTAATGAAAAACTGTTTTTT.

The chain joins TRBV6-1 to TRBJ2-7, with D unresolved. V lost 6 bases and J lost 2, with 5 bases in between. The CDR3 totals 11 residues. Germline loops: CDR1 MNHNS, CDR2 SASEGT. The CDR3 reads CASRHPYEQYF. The CDR3 DNA reads as TGTGCCAGCAGGCACCCCTACGAGCAGTACTTC.

The chain couples TRBV27 to TRBJ2-1; tentatively, D is TRBD1 (6 bases). Trimming removed 5 bases from V and 10 bases from J, with 12 bases in between. The CDR3 has 12 amino acids. Looked up from germline, CDR1 is MNHEY and CDR2 is SMNVEV (reference sequence). The DNA for the CDR3 is TGTGCCAGCAGTCCACAGGGAAAGGAGCAGTTCTTC. Protein: CASSPQGKEQFF.

This sequence joins TRBV5-1 and TRBJ2-3; 7 nucleotides agree with TRBD2. The CDR3 has 15 residues. J gave up 6 bases and V 2 bases, and 9 bases lay outside the gene matches. Germline V gene sequence: CDR1 SGHRS, CDR2 YFSETQ. DNA for the CDR3: TGCGCCAGCAGCTTAGGACTAGTGTCGCCGGATACGCAGTATTTT. This sequence encodes CASSLGLVSPDTQYF.

The chain uses TRBV19 and TRBJ2-3; no reliable D call. From germline, CDR1 is LNHDA and CDR2 SQIVND (reference sequence). This CDR3 has 14 residues. V gave up 7 bases and J gave up 2 bases, with 13 bases separating them. CDR3 residues: CASKKVGYTDTQYF. The CDR3 region has the DNA TGTGCCAGTAAGAAGGTGGGCTACACAGATACGCAGTATTTT.